Presented here are 18 T cell receptor beta chains from one specimen sequenced in a study of blood T cell repertoires in COVID-19. The repertoire was sequenced with immunoSEQ multiplex PCR; TCRdb's copy has only in-frame clones and lacks some. The sample carries 150,000 or so clones, about nine tenths recorded once. The sample taken for sequencing was PBMCs or T cells enriched from blood (not recorded which). The source is a woman aged 40 to 50 who had been exposed to COVID-19.

V usage is TRBV21-1 and J usage is TRBJ1-1; the table's D gene call, TRBD1, was not cross checked with the DNA. TRBV21-1 is marked as a pseudogene. This CDR3 spans 17 amino acids. This chain's CDR3 is CASSRKRDTREGTEAFF. The CDR3 DNA sequence: TGTGCCAGCAGCCGTAAACGGGACACTCGAGAGGGGACTGAAGCTTTCTTT.

This chain joins TRBV29-1 and TRBJ1-4; tentative D call: TRBD1 (6 bases). CDR1 is SQVTM and CDR2 is ANQGSEA in the germline V gene. This CDR3 region has 16 residues. Trimming pared 7 bases from V and 10 bases from J, leaving 28 bases between. CDR3 in DNA: TGCAGCGGGGGCCCCGGGGGGGGCCGGAACTCCGGAAAACTGTTTTTT. It codes for CSGGPGGGRNSGKLFF.

This clone was detected only once. This rearrangement joins TRBV19 to TRBJ2-1; TRBD2 matches 9 bases. The trim removed 5 bases at V and 8 bases at J, leaving 7 bases unmatched. Germline CDR1 reads LNHDA; CDR2 reads SQIVND (reference sequence). The CDR3 loop spans 14 amino acids. CDR3 bases: TGTGCCAGTAGTTGGCGTAGCGGGAGCTATGAGCAGTTCTTC. Protein sequence: CASSWRSGSYEQFF.

The V gene is TRBV7-8, the J gene TRBJ2-1; a possible D gene is TRBD1 (5 bases). CDR3 length: 18 residues. The V gene lost 1 base and the J gene lost 3 bases, with 19 bases spanning the gap. Looked up from germline, CDR1 is SGHVS and CDR2 is FQNEAQ. The CDR3 loop reads CASSLGRRTGALYNEQFF. The CDR3 region has the DNA TGTGCCAGCAGCTTAGGAAGACGAACAGGAGCGCTCTACAATGAGCAGTTCTTC. The full variable domain, completed using reference TRBV7-8 and TRBJ2-1, is GAGVSQSPRYKVAKRGQDVALRCDPISGHVSLFWYQQALGQGPEFLTYFQNEAQLDKSGLPSDRFFAERPEGSVSTLKIQRTQQEDSAVYLCASSLGRRTGALYNEQFFGPGTRLTVL.

The chain is built from TRBV5-6 and TRBJ1-2, with TRBD1 as a possible D gene (5 bases). The CDR3 covers 13 residues. The germline CDR1 and CDR2 sequences are SGHDT and YYEEEE. V shed 2 bases and J shed 5 bases, with 10 bases lying between them. The CDR3 reads CASSFDSEYGYTF. CDR3 nucleotides: TGTGCCAGCAGCTTTGACAGCGAGTATGGCTACACCTTC.

The rearrangement uses TRBV5-4 and TRBJ1-6; TRBD1 matches at 7 bases. Trimming took 2 bases from V and 6 from J; bases not matched to a gene: 5. The CDR3 runs 15 residues. CDR1 SGHNT and CDR2 YYREEE come from the germline V gene (reference sequence). The CDR3 coding sequence is TGTGCCAGCAGCTTAACACAGGGGAGTAATTCACCCCTCCACTTT. Translated: CASSLTQGSNSPLHF. The whole variable domain, filled in from reference TRBV5-4 and TRBJ1-6, reads ETGVTQSPTHLIKTRGQQVTLRCSSQSGHNTVSWYQQALGQGPQFIFQYYREEENGRGNFPPRFSGLQFPNYSSELNVNALELDDSALYLCASSLTQGSNSPLHFGNGTRLTVT.

Only a few counts were recorded for this clone. The rearrangement joins TRBV6-5 to TRBJ1-1; 8 bases align to TRBD1. V was pared by 10 bases and J by 7 bases, with 5 bases of the junction left unmatched. The CDR3 contains 11 residues. Germline loops: CDR1 MNHEY, CDR2 SVGAGI. The CDR3 here is CATGTGFEAFF. The DNA of the CDR3 is TGTGCCACCGGGACAGGATTTGAAGCTTTCTTT.

In DNA, the CDR3 is TGCGCCAGCAGCTTGGCTGCTAGTAGCTCCTACAATGAGCAGTTCTTC. Translating it yields CASSLAASSSYNEQFF. J is TRBJ2-1 and V is TRBV5-1; D is unclear. The CDR3 is 16 residues long. Germline-derived CDR1 and CDR2 are SGHRS and YFSETQ. V shed 0 bases and J shed 0 bases, with 10 bases lying between them.

The chain links TRBV18 to TRBJ1-4, with 9 bases identical to TRBD1. Per the germline V gene, CDR1 is KGHSH and CDR2 is LQKENI. V was clipped by 1 base and J by 4 bases; unmatched bases: 10. CDR3 length: 18 amino acids. As DNA, the CDR3 is TGTGCCAGCTCACCACTTGCACCTGTGGGACAGGGTAATGAAAAACTGTTTTTT. Encoded protein: CASSPLAPVGQGNEKLFF.

The rearrangement links TRBV29-1 to TRBJ1-2; D gene uncertain. The CDR3 totals 12 residues. Per germline, CDR1 SQVTM and CDR2 ANQGSEA. The germline V and J ends were trimmed by 4 bases and 12 bases, with 18 bases remaining between them. CDR3 residues: CSVGAHAVADTF. The CDR3 DNA follows: TGCAGCGTTGGGGCCCATGCTGTAGCGGACACCTTC.

The gene calls are TRBV5-1 and TRBJ2-7; 11 bases match TRBD2. Trimming took 2 bases from V and 1 from J; bases not matched to a gene: 5. The CDR3 totals 16 residues. The germline V gene has CDR1 SGHRS and CDR2 YFSETQ. CDR3 bases: TGCGCCAGCAGCTTAACTAGCGGGAGAGGGTCCTACGAGCAGTACTTC. Its translation is CASSLTSGRGSYEQYF.

This chain connects TRBV28 to TRBJ1-1, with TRBD1 matching 9 bases. V gave up 3 bases and J gave up 2 bases; unmatched junction bases: 1. The germline V gene encodes CDR1 MDHEN and CDR2 SYDVKM. This CDR3 contains 14 residues. This chain's CDR3 is CASSLGQGNTEAFF. The CDR3 DNA is TGTGCCAGCAGTTTGGGACAGGGCAACACTGAAGCTTTCTTT.

V and J are TRBV7-2 and TRBJ1-5; tentative D call: TRBD1 (6 bases). This CDR3 is built from 18 residues. V was clipped by 1 base and J by 0 bases, with 16 bases between them. Germline V gene sequence: CDR1 SGHTA, CDR2 FQGNSA. The CDR3 nucleotides read TGTGCCAGCAGCTTAGTTATTCCAGGGGTTTATAGCAATCAGCCCCAGCATTTT. Amino acid sequence: CASSLVIPGVYSNQPQHF.

This clone was detected only a few times. The chain joins TRBV10-2 to TRBJ1-4, with 9 positions matching TRBD1. The CDR3 covers 16 residues. The germline gives CDR1 WSHSY, CDR2 SAAADI. After removal of 4 bases from V and 3 bases from J, the junction contained 6 bases not matched to a gene. The CDR3 nucleotides are TGCGCCAGCAGTGGGACAGGGGCCGGAGCTAATGAAAAACTGTTTTTT. Amino acid sequence: CASSGTGAGANEKLFF.

Only one count was recorded for this clone. The chain recombines TRBV3-1 (or the pseudogene TRBV3-2) with TRBJ2-3, with 9 nucleotides matching TRBD2. CDR3 length equals 16 residues. Germline lookup yields CDR1 LGHDT and CDR2 YNNKEL (reference sequence). Trimming took 2 bases from V and 1 from J; bases not matched to a gene: 4. The CDR3 protein is CASSQIAGGRTDTQYF. CDR3 coding DNA: TGTGCCAGCAGCCAAATCGCGGGGGGGCGCACAGATACGCAGTATTTT.

The chain combines TRBV15 with TRBJ2-7, with D unclear. In germline, CDR1 is LNHNV, CDR2 YYDKDF (reference sequence). Trimming left V 5 bases short and J 0 bases short, with 8 bases between. This CDR3 spans 13 amino acids. The CDR3 DNA reads as TGTGCCACCAGCCGGCCGGGCTCCTACGAGCAGTACTTC. Translation: CATSRPGSYEQYF. Complete variable domain (other parts from reference TRBV15 and TRBJ2-7): DAMVIQNPRYQVTQFGKPVTLSCSQTLNHNVMYWYQQKSSQAPKLLFHYYDKDFNNEADTPDNFQSRRPNTSFCFLDIRSPGLGDTAMYLCATSRPGSYEQYFGPGTRLTVT.

This clone was counted once. The CDR3 bases are TGTGCCAGCAGCTTCGGGTGGAGCCGGGAAAATGAGCAGTTCTTC. Translating gives CASSFGWSRENEQFF. V gene TRBV5-5 combines with J gene TRBJ2-1; D is possibly TRBD2 (5 bases). V was cut by 2 bases and J by 7 bases, with 16 bases left in between. The CDR3 contains 15 residues. Germline CDR1 reads SGHKS; CDR2 reads YYEKEE (reference sequence).

This clone was seen only a few times. Other DNA sequences in the same sample also yield this CDR3. This chain links TRBV19 with TRBJ1-2, with D maybe TRBD1 (5 bases). V was clipped by 2 bases and J by 4 bases, with 8 bases between them. Germline assignment: CDR1 LNHDA and CDR2 SQIVND (reference sequence). This CDR3 contains 13 residues. The CDR3 DNA reads as TGTGCCAGTAGTATACCAGGGCTCTATGGCTACACCTTC. Protein sequence: CASSIPGLYGYTF.